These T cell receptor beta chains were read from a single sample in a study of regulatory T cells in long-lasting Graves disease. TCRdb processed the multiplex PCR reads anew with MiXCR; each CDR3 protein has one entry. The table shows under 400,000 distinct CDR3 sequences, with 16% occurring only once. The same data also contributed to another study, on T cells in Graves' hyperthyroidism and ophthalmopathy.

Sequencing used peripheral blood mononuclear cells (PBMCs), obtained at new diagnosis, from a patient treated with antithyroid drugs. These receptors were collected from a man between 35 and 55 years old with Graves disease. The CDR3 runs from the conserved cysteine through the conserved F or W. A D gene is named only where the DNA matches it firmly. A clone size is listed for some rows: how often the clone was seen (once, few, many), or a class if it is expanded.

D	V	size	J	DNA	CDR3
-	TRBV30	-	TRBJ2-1	TGTGCCTGGGCCGGGACCTCAGACAGCTCCTACAATGAGCAGTTCTTC	CAWAGTSDSSYNEQFF
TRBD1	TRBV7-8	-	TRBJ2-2	TGTGCCAGCAGCTATTACCGGGACAGGGGGCGCGGGGCCGGGGAGCTGTTTTTT	CASSYYRDRGRGAGELFF
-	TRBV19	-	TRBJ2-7	TGTGCCAGTAGTCCGGCAGGAAGACCCAGCTACGAGCAGTACTTC	CASSPAGRPSYEQYF
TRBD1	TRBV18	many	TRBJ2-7	TGTGCCAGCTCACCAGGACAGGGACCAACCTACGAGCAGTACTTC	CASSPGQGPTYEQYF
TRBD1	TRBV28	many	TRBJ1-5	TGTGCCAGCATCGCCGGGACAGGGAATTTCCAGCCCCAGCATTTT	CASIAGTGNFQPQHF
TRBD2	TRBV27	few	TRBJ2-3	TGTGCCAGCAGGCTTCTAGCGGGGAACACAGATACGCAGTATTTT	CASRLLAGNTDTQYF
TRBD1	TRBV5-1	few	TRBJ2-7	TGCGCCAGCAGGGGGACAGGGCCCTACGAGCAGTACTTC	CASRGTGPYEQYF
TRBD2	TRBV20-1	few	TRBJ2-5	TGCAGTGCTAGGGTACTAGCGCGCCAAGAGACCCAGTACTTC	CSARVLARQETQYF
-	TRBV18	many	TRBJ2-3	TGTGCCAGCTCACCAACCTCCAGCCCGGATACGCAGTATTTT	CASSPTSSPDTQYF
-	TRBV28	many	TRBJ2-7	TGTGCCACCAACAGACATCAATCCTACGAGCAGTACTTC	CATNRHQSYEQYF
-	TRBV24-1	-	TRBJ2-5	TGTGCCACCAGCAGGGGTCCGGATTGGGAGACCCAGTACTTC	CATSRGPDWETQYF
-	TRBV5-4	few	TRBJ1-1	TGTGCCAGCACCTCGGGGCAGGGGACCCCTGAAGCTTTCTTT	CASTSGQGTPEAFF
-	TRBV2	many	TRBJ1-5	TGTGCCAGCAAGAGTAGCAATCAGCCCCAGCATTTT	CASKSSNQPQHF
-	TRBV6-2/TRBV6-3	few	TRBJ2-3	TGTGCCAGCGGCACTAGTGGAGCGGTAGATACGCAGTATTTT	CASGTSGAVDTQYF
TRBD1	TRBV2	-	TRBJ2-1	TGTGCCAGCAGTTCCGGGACAGGGGCCAATGAGCAGTTCTTC	CASSSGTGANEQFF
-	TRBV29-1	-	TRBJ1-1	TGCAGCGTTGCGGTGACACAAAACACTGAAGCTTTCTTT	CSVAVTQNTEAFF
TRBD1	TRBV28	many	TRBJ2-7	TGTGCCAGCAGTTTACGGGACAGCTCCTACGAGCAGTACTTC	CASSLRDSSYEQYF
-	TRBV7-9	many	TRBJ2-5	TGTGCCAGCAGCCTACCGGCGGGGAGGACGGAGACCCAGTACTTC	CASSLPAGRTETQYF